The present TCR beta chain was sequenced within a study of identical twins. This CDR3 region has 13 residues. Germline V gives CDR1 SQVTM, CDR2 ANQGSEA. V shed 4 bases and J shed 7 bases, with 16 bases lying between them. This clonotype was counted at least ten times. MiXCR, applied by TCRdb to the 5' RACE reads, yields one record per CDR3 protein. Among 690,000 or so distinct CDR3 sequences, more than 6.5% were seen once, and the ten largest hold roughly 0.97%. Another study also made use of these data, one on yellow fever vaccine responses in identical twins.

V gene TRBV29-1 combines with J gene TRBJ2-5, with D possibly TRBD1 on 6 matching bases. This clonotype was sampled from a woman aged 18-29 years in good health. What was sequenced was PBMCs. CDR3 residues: CSVVNRVYGTQYF. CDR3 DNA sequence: TGCAGCGTTGTAAACAGGGTGTATGGGACCCAGTACTTC.